A single sample is the source of the 9 T cell receptor beta chains below, sequenced in a study of regulatory T cells in long-lasting Graves disease listed by TCRdb under 2021. The receptor library was made with multiplex PCR. Sequenced on an Illumina HiSeq 4000. TCR beta libraries were built with iRepertoire HTBI primers and Arm-PCR amplification of CDR3 regions. Using fastp at Q25 and MiXCR, TCRdb reprocessed the public reads and kept productive beta chains. Rows merge per CDR3 protein into single entries with the most common DNA and genes. This sample gives approximately 470,000 distinct CDR3 sequences in total; more than 20% of them show up just once. The ten largest clones take up 7.8% of the sample. The time point label, as the study defines it: persistent/refractory GD, antithyroid drugs over 5 years with positive TRAb. RNA was extracted from PBMCs in TRIzol for both TCR sequencing and RNA sequencing.

Sequencing used peripheral blood mononuclear cells (PBMCs), obtained when the disease was refractory, from a patient treated with antithyroid drugs. These receptors originate from a female donor with Graves disease.

Only a few counts were recorded for this clonotype. The chain joins TRBV20-1 to TRBJ2-7; D unclear. This CDR3 contains 14 residues. The V end lost 2 bases, the J end lost 3 bases, and 14 bases lay between the germline ends. CDR1 and CDR2 from the germline V gene are DFQATT and SNEGSKA (reference sequence). CDR3: CSARPTPGGYEQYF. CDR3 nucleotides: TGCAGTGCTAGACCCACCCCCGGCGGCTACGAGCAGTACTTC.

As for this clonotype: At one boundary the junction diverges from the germline segment, which might be a read error. The chain carries TRBV15 and TRBJ2-7; 12 bases line up with TRBD1. Germline V CDR1 and CDR2: LNHNV, YYDKDF (reference sequence). This CDR3 is built from 15 residues. CDR3: CATSRGGTGGYEQHF. CDR3 sequence (DNA): TGTGCCACCAGCAGAGGTGGGACAGGGGGCTACGAGCAGCACTTC.

This clonotype was found many times. The V gene is TRBV27, the J gene TRBJ2-7; 8 positions agree with TRBD1. The CDR3 runs to 15 residues. V lost 3 bases, J lost 0 bases, and 4 bases stayed unmatched. Germline-derived CDR1 and CDR2 are MNHEY and SMNVEV (reference sequence). Written as DNA, the CDR3 is TGTGCCAGCAGTTTCGTTCAGGGGGCCTCCTACGAGCAGTACTTC. Its translation: CASSFVQGASYEQYF.

This clonotype was recorded at least ten times. V and J are TRBV25-1 and TRBJ1-1; D might be TRBD1 (6 bases). CDR1 and CDR2 from the germline V gene are MGHDK and SYGVNS. V was trimmed by 3 bases and J by 2 bases, leaving 13 bases between them. The CDR3 has 15 amino acids. CDR3 residues: CASSDHRVTNTEAFF. In nucleotides, the CDR3 is TGTGCCAGCAGTGATCACAGGGTAACTAACACTGAAGCTTTCTTT.

The chain uses TRBV24-1 and TRBJ2-2; TRBD2 might be the D (6 bases). Germline values: CDR1 KGHDR, CDR2 SFDVKD. With 3 bases removed from V and 0 bases from J, the gap between germline ends came to 10 bases. There are 16 residues in the CDR3. The CDR3 region has the DNA TGTGCCACCAGTGATCCGGGAGCTCCGAACACCGGGGAGCTGTTTTTT. It translates to CATSDPGAPNTGELFF.

Many counts were recorded for this clonotype. This chain connects TRBV11-2 to TRBJ2-5; maybe TRBD2 (6 bases). This CDR3 is 15 amino acids long. Germline V gene data show CDR1 as SGHAT and CDR2 as FQNNGV. Deletions cut 0 bases from V and 0 bases from J, with 8 bases between. CDR3 loop: CASSLEGLHQETQYF. The DNA of the CDR3 is TGTGCCAGCAGCTTAGAGGGACTTCACCAAGAGACCCAGTACTTC. The full variable domain, in which reference TRBV11-2 and TRBJ2-5 provide the parts outside the CDR3, is EAGVAQSPRYKIIEKRQSVAFWCNPISGHATLYWYQQILGQGPKLLIQFQNNGVVDDSQLPKDRFSAERLKGVDSTLKIQPAKLEDSAVYLCASSLEGLHQETQYFGPGTRLLVL.

This clonotype was counted ten times or more. V and J are TRBV20-1 and TRBJ1-1; D may be TRBD1 (6 bases). This CDR3 is built from 13 residues. Germline V gives CDR1 DFQATT, CDR2 SNEGSKA (reference sequence). V dropped 3 bases and J dropped 1 base, with 9 bases sitting between them. This chain's CDR3 is CSARQGTNTEAFF. DNA of the CDR3: TGCAGTGCTAGGCAGGGGACGAACACTGAAGCTTTCTTT.

This sequence joins TRBV19 and TRBJ1-2, with D perhaps matching TRBD1 (5 bases). Germline loops: CDR1 LNHDA, CDR2 SQIVND (reference sequence). Trimming cost V 9 bases and J 7 bases, with 15 bases left between them. The CDR3 extends over 12 amino acids. CDR3 residues: CASRAGRAGYTF. As DNA, the CDR3 is TGTGCCAGCCGAGCAGGGAGGGCTGGCTACACCTTC.

This clonotype showed up just a few times. CDR3 DNA sequence: TGTGCCACCAGCAGTTACCCGGGACAGGTAAATCAGCCCCAGCATTTT. The encoded protein is CATSSYPGQVNQPQHF. The V and J genes are TRBV15 and TRBJ1-5; 8 nucleotides line up with TRBD1. Germline V lookup: CDR1 LNHNV, CDR2 YYDKDF (reference sequence). The trim removed 3 bases at V and 4 bases at J, leaving 8 bases unmatched. The CDR3 runs 16 residues.